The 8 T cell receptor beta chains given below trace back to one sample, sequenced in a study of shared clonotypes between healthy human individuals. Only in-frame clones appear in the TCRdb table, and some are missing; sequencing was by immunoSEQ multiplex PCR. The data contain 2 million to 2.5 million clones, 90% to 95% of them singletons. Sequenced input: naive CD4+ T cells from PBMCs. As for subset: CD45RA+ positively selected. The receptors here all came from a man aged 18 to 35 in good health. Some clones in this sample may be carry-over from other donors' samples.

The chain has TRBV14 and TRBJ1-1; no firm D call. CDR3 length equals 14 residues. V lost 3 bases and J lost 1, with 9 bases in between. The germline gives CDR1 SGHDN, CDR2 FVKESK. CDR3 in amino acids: CASSHRPPNTEAFF. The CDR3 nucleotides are TGTGCCAGCAGCCATCGACCGCCGAACACTGAAGCTTTCTTT.

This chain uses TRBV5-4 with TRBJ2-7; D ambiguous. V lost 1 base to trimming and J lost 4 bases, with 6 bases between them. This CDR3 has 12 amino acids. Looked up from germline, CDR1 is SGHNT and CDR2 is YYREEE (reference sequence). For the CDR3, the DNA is TGTGCCAGCAGCTTGAACCGATACGAGCAGTACTTC. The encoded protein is CASSLNRYEQYF.

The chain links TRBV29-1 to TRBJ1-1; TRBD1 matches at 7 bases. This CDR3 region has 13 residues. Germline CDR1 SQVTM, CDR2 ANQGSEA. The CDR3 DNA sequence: TGCAGGGCAGGGGGTTATCAGGGCACTGAAGCTTTCTTT. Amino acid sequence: CRAGGYQGTEAFF. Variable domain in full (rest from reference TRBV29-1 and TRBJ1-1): SAVISQKPSRDICQRGTSLTIQCQVDSQVTMMFWYRQQPGQSLTLIATANQGSEATYESGFVIDKFPISRPNLTFSTLTVSNMSPEDSSIYLCRAGGYQGTEAFFGQGTRLTVV.

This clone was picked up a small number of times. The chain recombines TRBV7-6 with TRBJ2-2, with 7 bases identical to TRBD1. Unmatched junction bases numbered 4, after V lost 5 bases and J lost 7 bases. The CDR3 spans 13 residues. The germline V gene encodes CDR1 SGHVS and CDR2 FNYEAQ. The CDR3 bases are TGTGCCAGCAGCGTGGACAGGAGCGGGGAGCTGTTTTTT. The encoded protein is CASSVDRSGELFF.

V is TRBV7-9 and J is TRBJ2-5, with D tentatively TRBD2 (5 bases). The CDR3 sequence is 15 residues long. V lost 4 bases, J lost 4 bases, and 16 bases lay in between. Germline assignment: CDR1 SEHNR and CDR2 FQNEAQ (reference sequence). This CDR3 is CASSSGDPYPETQYF. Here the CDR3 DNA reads TGTGCCAGCAGCTCCGGGGATCCCTACCCAGAGACCCAGTACTTC.

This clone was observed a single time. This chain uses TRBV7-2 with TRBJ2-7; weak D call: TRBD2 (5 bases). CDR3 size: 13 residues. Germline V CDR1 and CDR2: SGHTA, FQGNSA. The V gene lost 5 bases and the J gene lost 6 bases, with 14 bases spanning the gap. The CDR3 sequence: CASSRDNAGEQYF. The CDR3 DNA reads TGTGCCAGCAGCCGAGACAATGCGGGCGAGCAGTACTTC.

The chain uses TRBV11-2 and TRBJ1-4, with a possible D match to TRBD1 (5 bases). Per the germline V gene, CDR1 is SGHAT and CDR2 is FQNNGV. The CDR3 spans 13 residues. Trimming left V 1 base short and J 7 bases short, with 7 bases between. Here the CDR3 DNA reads TGTGCCAGCAGCTTAGTGGGGCCTGAAAAACTGTTTTTT. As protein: CASSLVGPEKLFF.

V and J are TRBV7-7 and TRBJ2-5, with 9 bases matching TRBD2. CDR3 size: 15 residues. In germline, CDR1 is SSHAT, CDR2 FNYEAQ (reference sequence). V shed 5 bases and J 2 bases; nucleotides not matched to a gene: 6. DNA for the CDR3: TGTGCCAGCAGCCTTGGACTAGCGTCACAAGAGACCCAGTACTTC. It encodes CASSLGLASQETQYF.